What follows are 29 T cell receptor beta chains derived from one specimen sequenced in a study of CD8 T cells in ankylosing spondylitis. TCRdb fed the 5' RACE reads into MiXCR, producing one record per CDR3 protein. The table shows 310,000 or so distinct CDR3 sequences, with around 20% occurring only once. The sequenced sample consisted of blood, either unsorted or a sorted T cell fraction (not recorded which). These receptors all come from a male donor with ankylosing spondylitis or in good health (not recorded which).

The rearrangement joins TRBV20-1 to TRBJ2-1; weak D call: TRBD2 (5 bases). Trimming stripped 0 bases from V and 0 bases from J, with 12 bases between. The CDR3 consists of 16 residues. The germline V gene encodes CDR1 DFQATT and CDR2 SNEGSKA (reference sequence). This chain's CDR3 is CSARDRFGSSYNEQFF. The CDR3 nucleotides read TGCAGTGCTAGAGATCGGTTTGGGAGCTCCTACAATGAGCAGTTCTTC.

DNA for the CDR3: TGCAGTGCACTAGCGGGGGCCTACAATGAGCAGTTCTTC. It codes for CSALAGAYNEQFF. The J gene is TRBJ2-1, the V gene TRBV20-1; 11 positions match TRBD2. CDR1 is DFQATT, CDR2 SNEGSKA, per germline (reference sequence). There are 13 residues in the CDR3. V shed 6 bases, J shed 2 bases, and the junction held 0 bases outside the gene matches.

The V gene is TRBV27, the J gene TRBJ2-1; TRBD1 is a possible D gene (7 bases). CDR1 and CDR2 from the germline V gene are MNHEY and SMNVEV (reference sequence). V dropped 6 bases and J dropped 4 bases, with 22 bases sitting between them. This CDR3 has 17 amino acids. The CDR3 nucleotides read TGTGCCAGCAGAGTGCTGGCGGGGACAGCTATTTACAATGAGCAGTTCTTC. Protein sequence: CASRVLAGTAIYNEQFF.

The rearrangement uses TRBV30 and TRBJ1-2; tentative D call: TRBD1 (5 bases). V lost 4 bases to trimming and J lost 4 bases, with 16 bases between them. The CDR3 length is 14 residues. Germline assignment: CDR1 GTSNPN and CDR2 SVGIG (reference sequence). Here the CDR3 DNA reads TGTGCCTGGACTGTTACAGGTGGGGGCTATGGCTACACCTTC. As protein: CAWTVTGGGYGYTF.

This clonotype has just a few counts. The chain links TRBV12-3 or TRBV12-4 to TRBJ2-2; TRBD1 matches at 9 bases. The CDR3 covers 16 residues. V lost 6 bases to trimming and J lost 4 bases; unmatched junction nucleotides: 9. CDR3 bases: TGTGCCAGCAGGATACAGGGGGCTGGGCGCACCGGGGAGCTGTTTTTT. This encodes CASRIQGAGRTGELFF.

In this sample, this clonotype turned up a few times. The V and J genes are TRBV20-1 and TRBJ2-1; the D gene is possibly TRBD2 (5 bases). The CDR3 runs 12 residues. The ends were cut back, 5 bases at V and 5 bases at J, with 10 bases in the middle. In germline, CDR1 is DFQATT, CDR2 SNEGSKA (reference sequence). The CDR3 spells CSACDYDNEQFF. CDR3 sequence (DNA): TGCAGTGCTTGCGACTACGACAATGAGCAGTTCTTC.

In this sample, this clonotype turned up many times. The chain carries TRBV10-3 and TRBJ2-3, with a possible D match to TRBD1 (6 bases). CDR3 size: 13 residues. Germline CDR1 reads ENHRY; CDR2 reads SYGVKD. The V end was cut by 11 bases, the J end by 6 bases, with 18 bases between. The CDR3 sequence is CASRDTHGDTQYF. In nucleotides, the CDR3 is TGTGCCTCACGGGACACCCATGGGGATACGCAGTATTTT.

The count of this clonotype is one. J is TRBJ1-1 and V is TRBV7-2, with D perhaps matching TRBD1 (5 bases). Trimming removed 1 base at V and 3 bases at J, with 12 bases between. The CDR3 covers 15 residues. Germline lookup yields CDR1 SGHTA and CDR2 FQGNSA. The CDR3 here is CASSLVGGFDTEAFF. The CDR3 bases are TGTGCCAGCAGCTTAGTTGGGGGGTTTGACACTGAAGCTTTCTTT.

The CDR3 bases are TGTGCCAGCAGTCTAGCGGGGGGAGCCTACAATGAGCAGTTCTTC. It specifies CASSLAGGAYNEQFF. This sequence joins TRBV27 and TRBJ2-1; TRBD2 matches at 11 bases. The CDR3 loop spans 15 amino acids. J lost 2 bases, V lost 5 bases, and 2 bases had no gene match. The germline V gene encodes CDR1 MNHEY and CDR2 SMNVEV (reference sequence).

This chain connects TRBV7-3 to TRBJ2-1; TRBD2 aligns across 7 bases. This CDR3 comprises 16 residues. V lost 1 base and J lost 1; bases outside the gene matches: 4. The germline CDR1 and CDR2 sequences are SGHTA and FQGTGA. CDR3 bases: TGTGCCAGCAGCTTAATCCAGCGGGATTCCTACAATGAGCAGTTCTTC. Protein: CASSLIQRDSYNEQFF.

This clonotype was seen more than once but under ten times. V and J are TRBV29-1 and TRBJ2-3; D could derive from TRBD1 or TRBD2 (6 bases each). The V gene's germline CDR1 is SQVTM and CDR2 ANQGSEA. CDR3 size: 14 residues. Trimming cost V 4 bases and J 2 bases, with 13 bases left between them. The CDR3 DNA sequence: TGCAGCGTTGGGGGGGTGGGGGCCACAGATACGCAGTATTTT. As protein: CSVGGVGATDTQYF.

The chain has TRBV29-1 and TRBJ2-1, with D possibly TRBD1 on 6 matching bases. The germline V gene has CDR1 SQVTM and CDR2 ANQGSEA. V was trimmed by 1 base and J by 0 bases, leaving 10 bases between them. CDR3 length equals 15 residues. CDR3 loop: CSVEGTDGSYNEQFF. The CDR3 DNA sequence: TGCAGCGTTGAAGGGACAGACGGCTCCTACAATGAGCAGTTCTTC.

The V call is TRBV12-3 or TRBV12-4, the J call TRBJ2-6; D perhaps matches TRBD2 (6 bases). The length of the CDR3 is 16 residues. V was shortened by 0 bases and J by 0 bases, with 6 bases between the two germline ends. The CDR3 here is CASSLAGGSGANVLTF. CDR3 sequence (DNA): TGTGCCAGCAGTTTAGCGGGGGGCTCTGGGGCCAACGTCCTGACTTTC.

This clonotype was found a few times. The genes are TRBV7-6 and TRBJ1-6, with D unclear. Germline CDR1 and CDR2: SGHVS and FNYEAQ. Trimming stripped 5 bases from V and 7 bases from J, with 9 bases between. This CDR3 spans 13 amino acids. The CDR3 nucleotides read TGTGCCAGCAGCCCTAGTGGAAATTCACCCCTCCACTTT. It yields the protein CASSPSGNSPLHF.

This clonotype occurred a few times. This sequence joins TRBV20-1 and TRBJ1-1, with 7 bases that match TRBD1. With V trimmed by 3 bases and J by 6 bases, 10 bases remained unmatched. The germline CDR1 and CDR2 sequences are DFQATT and SNEGSKA (reference sequence). The length of the CDR3 is 14 residues. Written as DNA, the CDR3 is TGCAGTGCTAGGCCCCGACAGGGTTGGGCTGAAGCTTTCTTT. Translation: CSARPRQGWAEAFF.

CDR3 loop: CASSLFPRGGGVWAGYTF. The CDR3 nucleotides are TGCGCCAGCAGCTTGTTCCCCAGAGGAGGTGGGGTCTGGGCTGGCTACACCTTC. The V and J genes are TRBV5-1 and TRBJ1-2; D uncertain. V lost 1 base and J lost 7, with 26 bases in between. This CDR3 spans 18 amino acids. Germline CDR1 and CDR2: SGHRS and YFSETQ.

V gene TRBV7-9 combines with J gene TRBJ2-1, with D possibly being TRBD2 (5 bases). This CDR3 has 14 residues. CDR1 SEHNR and CDR2 FQNEAQ come from the germline V gene (reference sequence). The V end was cut by 6 bases, the J end by 5 bases, with 14 bases between. CDR3 DNA sequence: TGTGCCAGCAGGTTAAGTTTCGGGGACAATGAGCAGTTCTTC. This codes for CASRLSFGDNEQFF. The complete variable domain, with remaining parts taken from reference TRBV7-9 and TRBJ2-1, reads DTGVSQNPRHKITKRGQNVTFRCDPISEHNRLYWYRQTLGQGPEFLTYFQNEAQLEKSRLLSDRFSAERPKGSFSTLEIQRTEQGDSAMYLCASRLSFGDNEQFFGPGTRLTVL.

This clonotype was counted many times. The chain has TRBV9 and TRBJ2-5; unclear D gene. CDR3 length equals 15 residues. V shed 1 base and J shed 1 base, with 11 bases lying between them. Germline CDR1 is SGDLS and CDR2 is YYNGEE. The CDR3 protein is CASSVSPDRQETQYF. CDR3 nucleotide sequence: TGTGCCAGCAGCGTATCGCCGGACCGCCAAGAGACCCAGTACTTC.

There are a few counts of this clonotype. The gene calls are TRBV9 and TRBJ1-2, with D possibly being TRBD1 (5 bases). CDR1 SGDLS and CDR2 YYNGEE come from the germline V gene. This CDR3 comprises 15 residues. V dropped 0 bases and J dropped 4 bases, with 13 bases sitting between them. The CDR3 sequence: CASSVGFSGLYGYTF. The CDR3 DNA is TGTGCCAGCAGCGTAGGTTTCTCAGGGCTCTATGGCTACACCTTC.

This clonotype was seen only a few times. The chain joins TRBV27 to TRBJ1-6; D unresolved. In germline, CDR1 is MNHEY, CDR2 SMNVEV (reference sequence). The CDR3 is made up of 16 amino acids. V dropped 1 base and J dropped 9 bases, with 16 bases sitting between them. This chain's CDR3 is CASSLYGDRTGSPLHF. The CDR3 nucleotides read TGTGCCAGCAGTTTATACGGCGACCGTACGGGTTCACCCCTCCACTTT.

This chain uses TRBV27 with TRBJ1-1, with 9 bases identical to TRBD1. The CDR3 is 11 residues long. The junction had 4 bases not matched to a gene; V was cut back by 6 bases and J by 11 bases. CDR1 is MNHEY, CDR2 SMNVEV, per germline (reference sequence). The CDR3 reads CASSRQGEAFF. The CDR3 DNA reads as TGTGCCAGCAGCCGACAGGGGGAGGCTTTCTTT.

This clonotype came up a few times. This chain joins TRBV5-6 and TRBJ2-3, with 14 nucleotides matching TRBD2. This CDR3 is built from 18 residues. Trimming took 4 bases from V and 2 from J; bases not matched to a gene: 9. Germline lookup yields CDR1 SGHDT and CDR2 YYEEEE. This CDR3 reads CASSGRGLAGEITDTQYF. CDR3 sequence (DNA): TGTGCCAGCAGCGGTAGGGGACTAGCGGGGGAGATCACAGATACGCAGTATTTT.

This clonotype showed up many times. The chain links TRBV6-5 to TRBJ1-2; D unclear. Trimming pared 0 bases from V and 5 bases from J, leaving 7 bases between. The V gene's germline CDR1 is MNHEY and CDR2 SVGAGI. The CDR3 spans 13 residues. This chain's CDR3 is CASSYSMEYGYTF. In DNA form, the CDR3 reads TGTGCCAGCAGTTACTCGATGGAGTATGGCTACACCTTC.

This chain connects TRBV12-3 or TRBV12-4 to TRBJ1-2; 7 nucleotides align to TRBD1. CDR3 length: 13 amino acids. The junction had 3 bases not matched to a gene; V was cut back by 5 bases and J by 3 bases. The CDR3 DNA is TGTGCCAGCAGTCGGGACAGCTACTATGGCTACACCTTC. Translated: CASSRDSYYGYTF.

This clonotype came up a few times. This chain joins TRBV28 and TRBJ1-1; 7 positions match TRBD1. Germline V gene data show CDR1 as MDHEN and CDR2 as SYDVKM. V lost 1 base to trimming and J lost 4 bases; unmatched junction nucleotides: 12. The CDR3 has 17 residues. CDR3 sequence: CASSLSLRAGGFTEAFF. As DNA, the CDR3 is TGTGCCAGCAGTTTATCCTTAAGGGCAGGGGGATTCACTGAAGCTTTCTTT.

V usage is TRBV5-1 and J usage is TRBJ2-7; 7 nucleotides align to TRBD2. Germline V CDR1 and CDR2: SGHRS, YFSETQ. The CDR3 consists of 13 residues. V trimming: 0 bases; J trimming: 7 bases; junction bases outside the gene matches: 4. CDR3 protein: CASSLVGGGEQYV. The CDR3 DNA reads TGCGCCAGCAGCTTGGTTGGGGGGGGTGAGCAGTACGTC.

J is TRBJ1-1 and V is TRBV5-6, with 7 bases aligning to TRBD1. Germline CDR1 is SGHDT and CDR2 is YYEEEE. The CDR3 spans 14 residues. V dropped 0 bases and J dropped 5; count of bases not matched to a gene: 4. The CDR3 coding sequence is TGTGCCAGCAGCTTGGTGACAGGGAGAACTGAAGCTTTCTTT. Translating gives CASSLVTGRTEAFF.

The sample holds many counts of this clonotype. V and J are TRBV6-4 and TRBJ2-3; 8 bases are shared with TRBD2. The CDR3 spans 16 residues. The trim removed 5 bases at V and 1 base at J, leaving 8 bases unmatched. CDR1 and CDR2 (germline): MRHNA, SNTAGT. The DNA of the CDR3 is TGTGCCAGCAGTCCGTATAGCGGGACCGGCACAGATACGCAGTATTTT. Protein: CASSPYSGTGTDTQYF.

This clonotype was observed a handful of times. This sequence joins TRBV9 and TRBJ2-3; TRBD1 aligns across 8 bases. CDR1 is SGDLS and CDR2 is YYNGEE in the germline V gene. The junction had 9 bases not matched to a gene; V was cut back by 4 bases and J by 2 bases. The CDR3 runs 16 residues. CDR3 bases: TGTGCCAGCAGCCATACCCGGGACAGGTACACAGATACGCAGTATTTT. It specifies CASSHTRDRYTDTQYF.